This TCR beta chain was profiled in a study of blood T cells in healthy people across ages. This clonotype was counted between two and nine times. Between the trimmed V and J ends, which lost 4 bases and 3 bases, there was a span of 7 bases. The CDR3 length is 13 residues. The germline V gene has CDR1 MNHEY and CDR2 SVGEGT. A second PCR of 7 to 11 cycles used a sample-barcoded 5' primer and a J-beta primer mix. TCRdb itself ran the 5' RACE reads through MiXCR, one entry per CDR3 protein. Of some 700,000 distinct CDR3 sequences in the sample, around a fifth were seen once. The chain links TRBV6-2 or TRBV6-3 to TRBJ1-5; D is unclear. Material for sequencing was blood. This receptor was taken from a man aged 65 to 85 in good health. The DNA of the CDR3 is TGTGCCAGCAGTTCGGTCCCCAATCAGCCCCAGCATTTT. This gives the protein CASSSVPNQPQHF.